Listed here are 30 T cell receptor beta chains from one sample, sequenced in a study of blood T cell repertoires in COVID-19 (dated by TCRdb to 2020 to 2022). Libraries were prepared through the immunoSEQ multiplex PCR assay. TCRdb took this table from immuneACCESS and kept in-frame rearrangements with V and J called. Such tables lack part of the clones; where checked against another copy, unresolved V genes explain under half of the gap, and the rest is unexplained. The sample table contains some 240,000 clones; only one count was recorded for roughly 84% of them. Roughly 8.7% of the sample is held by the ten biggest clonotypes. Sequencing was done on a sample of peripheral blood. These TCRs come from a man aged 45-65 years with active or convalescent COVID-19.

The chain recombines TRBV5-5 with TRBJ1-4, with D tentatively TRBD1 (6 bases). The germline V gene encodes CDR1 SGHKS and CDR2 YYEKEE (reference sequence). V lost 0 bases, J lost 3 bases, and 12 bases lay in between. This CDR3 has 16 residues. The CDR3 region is CASSLELGQPNEKLFF. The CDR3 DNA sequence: TGTGCCAGCAGCTTGGAGCTCGGACAGCCTAATGAAAAACTGTTTTTT. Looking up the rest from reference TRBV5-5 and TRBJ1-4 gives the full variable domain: DAGVTQSPTHLIKTRGQQVTLRCSPISGHKSVSWYQQVLGQGPQFIFQYYEKEERGRGNFPDRFSARQFPNYSSELNVNALLLGDSALYLCASSLELGQPNEKLFFGSGTQLSVL.

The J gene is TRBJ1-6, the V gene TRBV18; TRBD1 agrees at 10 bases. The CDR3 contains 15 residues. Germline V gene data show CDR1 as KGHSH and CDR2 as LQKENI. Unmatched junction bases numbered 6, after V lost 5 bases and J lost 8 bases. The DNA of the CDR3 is TGTGCCAGCTCAGAAGACAGGGGGCTTGATTCACCCCTCCACTTT. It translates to CASSEDRGLDSPLHF.

The CDR3 sequence is CASSNYPTDTQYF. CDR3 bases: TGTGCCAGCAGCAACTATCCCACAGATACGCAGTATTTT. This chain uses TRBV6-2 or TRBV6-3 with TRBJ2-3; D gene ambiguous. Germline assignment: CDR1 MNHEY and CDR2 SVGEGT. CDR3 length: 13 amino acids. Trimming left V 6 bases short and J 2 bases short, with 9 bases between.

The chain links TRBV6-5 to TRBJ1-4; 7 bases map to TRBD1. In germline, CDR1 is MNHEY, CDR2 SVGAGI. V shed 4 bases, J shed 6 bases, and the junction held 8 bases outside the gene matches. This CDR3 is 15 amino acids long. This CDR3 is CASSFAGGLDEKLFF. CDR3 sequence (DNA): TGTGCCAGCAGTTTTGCAGGGGGGCTGGATGAAAAACTGTTTTTT.

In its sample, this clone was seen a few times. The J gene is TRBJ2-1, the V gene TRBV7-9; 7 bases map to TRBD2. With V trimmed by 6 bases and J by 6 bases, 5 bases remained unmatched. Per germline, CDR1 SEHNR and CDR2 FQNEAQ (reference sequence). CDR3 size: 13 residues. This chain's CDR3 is CASSYGTTNEQFF. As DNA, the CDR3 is TGTGCCAGCAGTTATGGGACTACCAATGAGCAGTTCTTC. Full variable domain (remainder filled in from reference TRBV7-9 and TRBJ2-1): DTGVSQNPRHKITKRGQNVTFRCDPISEHNRLYWYRQTLGQGPEFLTYFQNEAQLEKSRLLSDRFSAERPKGSFSTLEIQRTEQGDSAMYLCASSYGTTNEQFFGPGTRLTVL.

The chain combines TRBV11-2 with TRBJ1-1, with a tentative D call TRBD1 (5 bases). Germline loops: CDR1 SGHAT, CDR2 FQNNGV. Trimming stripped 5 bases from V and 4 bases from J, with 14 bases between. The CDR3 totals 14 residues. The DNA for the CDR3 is TGTGCCAGCAGCCCGCAGGGTTGGAGCACTGAAGCTTTCTTT. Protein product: CASSPQGWSTEAFF. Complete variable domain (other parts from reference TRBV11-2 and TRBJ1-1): EAGVAQSPRYKIIEKRQSVAFWCNPISGHATLYWYQQILGQGPKLLIQFQNNGVVDDSQLPKDRFSAERLKGVDSTLKIQPAKLEDSAVYLCASSPQGWSTEAFFGQGTRLTVV.

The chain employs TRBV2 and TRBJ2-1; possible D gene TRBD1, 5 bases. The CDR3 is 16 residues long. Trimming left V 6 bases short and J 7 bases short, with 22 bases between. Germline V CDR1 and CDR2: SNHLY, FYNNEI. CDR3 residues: CASREHIGAVVNEQFF. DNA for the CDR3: TGTGCCAGCAGGGAGCACATTGGGGCGGTGGTGAATGAGCAGTTCTTC.

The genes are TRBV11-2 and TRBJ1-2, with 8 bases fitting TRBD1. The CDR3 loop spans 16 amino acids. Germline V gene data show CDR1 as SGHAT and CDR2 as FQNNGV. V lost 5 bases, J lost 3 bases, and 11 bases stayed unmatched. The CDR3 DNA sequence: TGTGCCAGCAGCAGGGTCCAGGGGGCGCGGGACTATGGCTACACCTTC. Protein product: CASSRVQGARDYGYTF.

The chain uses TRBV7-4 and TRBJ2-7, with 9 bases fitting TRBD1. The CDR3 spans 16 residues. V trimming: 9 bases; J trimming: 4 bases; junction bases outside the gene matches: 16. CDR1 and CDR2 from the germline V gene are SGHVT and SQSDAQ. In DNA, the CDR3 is TGTGCCAGGGAGTACCTGGACAGGGGACGATCTTACGAGCAGTACGTC. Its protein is CAREYLDRGRSYEQYV.

The CDR3 nucleotides are TGTGCCAGCAGTACGGGACTAGCGGGAGTCAACGAGCAGTACTTC. Its protein product is CASSTGLAGVNEQYF. The V gene is TRBV6-5, the J gene TRBJ2-7, with 14 bases identical to TRBD2. V trimming: 5 bases; J trimming: 5 bases; junction bases outside the gene matches: 5. Germline values: CDR1 MNHEY, CDR2 SVGAGI. CDR3 length: 15 residues.

DNA for the CDR3: TGCGCCAGCAGCCAAGAATTCGCGGGGGTACCCACAGATACGCAGTATTTT. This translates into CASSQEFAGVPTDTQYF. The chain uses TRBV4-1 and TRBJ2-3; TRBD2 matches at 7 bases. This CDR3 has 17 residues. Germline V gene data show CDR1 as MGHRA and CDR2 as YSYEKL. With V trimmed by 0 bases and J by 2 bases, 8 bases remained unmatched.

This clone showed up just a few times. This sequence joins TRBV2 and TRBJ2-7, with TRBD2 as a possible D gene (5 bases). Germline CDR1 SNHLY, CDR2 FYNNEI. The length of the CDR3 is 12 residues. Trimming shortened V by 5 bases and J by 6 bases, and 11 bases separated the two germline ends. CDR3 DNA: TGTGCCAGCAGTAGGGAGACCCCCGAGCAGTACTTC. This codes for CASSRETPEQYF.

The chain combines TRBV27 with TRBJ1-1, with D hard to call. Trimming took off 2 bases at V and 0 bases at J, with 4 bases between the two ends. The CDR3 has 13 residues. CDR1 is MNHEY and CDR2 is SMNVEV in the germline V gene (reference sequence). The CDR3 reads CASSLTVNTEAFF. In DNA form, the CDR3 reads TGTGCCAGCAGTTTAACAGTGAACACTGAAGCTTTCTTT.

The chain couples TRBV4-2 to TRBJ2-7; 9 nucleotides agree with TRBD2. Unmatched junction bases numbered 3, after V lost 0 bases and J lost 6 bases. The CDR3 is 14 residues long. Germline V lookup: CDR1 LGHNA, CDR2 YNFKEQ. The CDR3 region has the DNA TGTGCCAGCAGCCAAGATTTGACTAGCGGCGAGCAGTACGTC. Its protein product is CASSQDLTSGEQYV.

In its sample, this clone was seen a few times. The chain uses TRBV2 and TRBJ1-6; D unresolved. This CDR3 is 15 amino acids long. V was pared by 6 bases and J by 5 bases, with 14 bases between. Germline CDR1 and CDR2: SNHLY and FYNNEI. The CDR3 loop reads CASRAEAVDNSPLHF. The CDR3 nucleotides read TGTGCCAGCAGGGCTGAGGCGGTCGATAATTCACCCCTCCACTTT.

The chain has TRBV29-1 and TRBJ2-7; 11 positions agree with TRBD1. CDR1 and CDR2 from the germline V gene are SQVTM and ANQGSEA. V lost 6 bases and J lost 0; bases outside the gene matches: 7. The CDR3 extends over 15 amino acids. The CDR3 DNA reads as TGCAGCGTAGCCCGTGGGACAGGGGGCTCCTACGAGCAGTACTTC. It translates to CSVARGTGGSYEQYF.

CDR3 sequence reads: CASNPEMRRVRDGYTF. The CDR3 DNA reads TGTGCCAGCAACCCTGAGATGAGGAGGGTGAGAGATGGCTACACCTTC. The chain has TRBV7-6 and TRBJ1-2; D is ambiguous. There are 16 residues in the CDR3. V gave up 7 bases and J gave up 6 bases, with 24 bases separating them. Germline V gene data show CDR1 as SGHVS and CDR2 as FNYEAQ.

For the CDR3, the DNA is TGTGCCAGCAGCTTGGCCGGACAGGGCTACGAGCAGTACGTC. Amino acid sequence: CASSLAGQGYEQYV. The rearrangement links TRBV5-5 to TRBJ2-7, with 8 bases matching TRBD1. Germline V CDR1 and CDR2: SGHKS, YYEKEE (reference sequence). Trimming at V came to 0 bases and at J to 3 bases, leaving 2 bases not matched to a gene. The CDR3 covers 14 residues.

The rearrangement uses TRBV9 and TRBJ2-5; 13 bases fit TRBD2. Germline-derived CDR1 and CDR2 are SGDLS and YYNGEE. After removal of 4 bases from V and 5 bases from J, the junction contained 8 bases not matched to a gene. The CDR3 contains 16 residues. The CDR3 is CASSPVGLAGDETQYF. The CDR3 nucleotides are TGTGCCAGCAGCCCCGTCGGACTAGCGGGAGACGAGACCCAGTACTTC.

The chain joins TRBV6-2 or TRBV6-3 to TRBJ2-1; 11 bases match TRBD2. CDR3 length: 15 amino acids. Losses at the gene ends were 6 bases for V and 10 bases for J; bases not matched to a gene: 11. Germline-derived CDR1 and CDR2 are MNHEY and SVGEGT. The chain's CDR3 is CASSSSGRSRGEQFF. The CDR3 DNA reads TGTGCCAGCAGCTCTAGCGGGAGGTCTAGGGGCGAGCAGTTCTTC.

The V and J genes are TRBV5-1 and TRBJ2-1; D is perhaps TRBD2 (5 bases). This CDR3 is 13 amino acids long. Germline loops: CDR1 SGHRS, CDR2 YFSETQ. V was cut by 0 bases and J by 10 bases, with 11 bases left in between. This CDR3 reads CASSLGRGEEQFF. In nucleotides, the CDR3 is TGCGCCAGCAGCTTGGGACGGGGAGAAGAGCAGTTCTTC.

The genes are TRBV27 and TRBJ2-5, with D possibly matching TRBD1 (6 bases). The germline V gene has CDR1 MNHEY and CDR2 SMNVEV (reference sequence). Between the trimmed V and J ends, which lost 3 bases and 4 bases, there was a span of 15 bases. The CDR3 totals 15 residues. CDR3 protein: CASSLAPRRGETQYF. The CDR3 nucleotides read TGTGCCAGCAGTTTGGCCCCCCGCAGGGGAGAGACCCAGTACTTC.

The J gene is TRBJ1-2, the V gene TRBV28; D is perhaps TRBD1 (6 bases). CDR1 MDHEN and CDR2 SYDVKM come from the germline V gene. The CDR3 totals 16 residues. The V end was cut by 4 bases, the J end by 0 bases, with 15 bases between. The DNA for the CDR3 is TGTGCCAGCAGTTCTGCCTCGACAGGAGCTAACTATGGCTACACCTTC. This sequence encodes CASSSASTGANYGYTF.

The CDR3 DNA is TGTGCCAGCAGGTCCCTCAGGGAAGTTGGCTATGGCTACACCTTC. Protein product: CASRSLREVGYGYTF. The chain combines TRBV5-8 with TRBJ1-2, with D possibly being TRBD1 (5 bases). This CDR3 is 15 amino acids long. Deletions cut 5 bases from V and 4 bases from J, with 18 bases between. CDR1 is SGHTS, CDR2 YDEGEE, per germline.

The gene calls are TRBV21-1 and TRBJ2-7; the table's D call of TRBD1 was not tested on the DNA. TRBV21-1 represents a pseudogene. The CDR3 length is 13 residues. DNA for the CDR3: TGTGCCAGCAGCTCTCGACAGGGCTACGAGCAGTACTTC. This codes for CASSSRQGYEQYF.

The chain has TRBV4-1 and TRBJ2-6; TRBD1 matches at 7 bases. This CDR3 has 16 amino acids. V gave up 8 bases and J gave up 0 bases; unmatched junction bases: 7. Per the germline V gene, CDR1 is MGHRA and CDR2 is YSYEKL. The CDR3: CASLTGDYSGANVLTF. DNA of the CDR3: TGCGCCAGCCTTACAGGGGATTACTCTGGGGCCAACGTCCTGACTTTC.

CDR3: CASSFGQGSYGYTF. As DNA, the CDR3 is TGTGCCAGCAGTTTCGGACAGGGGAGCTATGGCTACACCTTC. This chain connects TRBV27 to TRBJ1-2, with 9 nucleotides matching TRBD1. The V gene's germline CDR1 is MNHEY and CDR2 SMNVEV (reference sequence). This CDR3 is built from 14 residues. J gave up 4 bases and V 3 bases, and 3 bases lay outside the gene matches.

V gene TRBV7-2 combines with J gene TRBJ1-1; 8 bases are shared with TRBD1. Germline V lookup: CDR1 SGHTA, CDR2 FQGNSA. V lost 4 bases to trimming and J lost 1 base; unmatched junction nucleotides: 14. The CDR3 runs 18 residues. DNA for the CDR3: TGTGCCAGCAGCTCGCTTATTTACGGACAGGGCGGGAACACTGAAGCTTTCTTT. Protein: CASSSLIYGQGGNTEAFF.

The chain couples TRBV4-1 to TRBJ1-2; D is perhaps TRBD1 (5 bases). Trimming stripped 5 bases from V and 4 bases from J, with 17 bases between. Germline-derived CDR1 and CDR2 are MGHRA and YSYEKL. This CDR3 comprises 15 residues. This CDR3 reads CASSSTAIPSYGYTF. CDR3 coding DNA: TGCGCCAGCAGCTCGACAGCGATCCCATCCTATGGCTACACCTTC.

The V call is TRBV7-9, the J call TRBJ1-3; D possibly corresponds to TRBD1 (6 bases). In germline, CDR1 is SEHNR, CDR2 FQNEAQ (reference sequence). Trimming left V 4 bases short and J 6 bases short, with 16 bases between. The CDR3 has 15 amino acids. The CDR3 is CASSYSGGAENTIYF. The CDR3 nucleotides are TGTGCCAGCAGCTACTCTGGGGGGGCGGAAAACACCATATATTTT.